The clone carrying this TCR beta chain was observed a single time. The assay was immunoSEQ multiplex PCR, and TCRdb's table has in-frame clones only and misses some. The data contain about 11,000 clones, roughly 81% of them seen just once; the ten biggest clones take up 25% to 40%. The data are from a study of blood T cell repertoires in COVID-19. This CDR3 is built from 15 residues. The junction had 6 bases not matched to a gene; V was cut back by 4 bases and J by 0 bases. The germline CDR1 and CDR2 sequences are SNHLY and FYNNEI. V gene TRBV2 combines with J gene TRBJ2-7; 7 bases agree with TRBD1. Sequenced sample: peripheral blood. This receptor was identified in a man aged 45 to 65 with active COVID-19. In DNA, the CDR3 is TGTGCCAGCAGTGCTACCGGGACAGACTCCTACGAGCAGTACTTC. Translating it yields CASSATGTDSYEQYF.